The 8 T cell receptor beta chains below were found in one sample sequenced in a study of CD8 T cells in ankylosing spondylitis. The antigens for these receptors are not known. Study results and limitations: Blood from ankylosing spondylitis patients appeared to carry a characteristic roughly 8-variant TCR beta motif.

One entry per CDR3 protein, called by TCRdb with MiXCR from the 5' RACE reads. The data contain more than 650,000 distinct CDR3 sequences, 12% of them singletons. The sample comprised blood, either unsorted or a sorted T cell fraction (not recorded which). All receptors come from a male donor with ankylosing spondylitis.

This clonotype has ten or more counts. The chain employs TRBV4-2 and TRBJ1-4, with D possibly matching TRBD1 (5 bases). From germline, CDR1 is LGHNA and CDR2 YNFKEQ. Trimming stripped 0 bases from V and 4 bases from J, with 21 bases between. The CDR3 is 19 amino acids. CDR3 DNA sequence: TGTGCCAGCAGCCAAGATCCCCTTAGAGGGGCTCTTGATAATGAAAAACTGTTTTTT. Protein: CASSQDPLRGALDNEKLFF.

Only a few counts were recorded for this clonotype. The V gene is TRBV5-1, the J gene TRBJ1-1; D is ambiguous. Trimming took off 0 bases at V and 4 bases at J, with 13 bases between the two ends. The germline V gene has CDR1 SGHRS and CDR2 YFSETQ. The CDR3 runs to 15 residues. The CDR3 is CASSLGGPGGTEAFF. DNA for the CDR3: TGCGCCAGCAGCTTGGGTGGGCCCGGCGGCACTGAAGCTTTCTTT.

There are many counts of this clonotype. The chain recombines TRBV29-1 with TRBJ2-1, with TRBD1 matching 7 bases. CDR1 and CDR2 (germline): SQVTM, ANQGSEA. This CDR3 has 13 residues. The J segment lost 6 bases and the V segment lost 3 bases, leaving 5 bases of the junction unmatched. The CDR3 DNA follows: TGCAGCGTTGACCAGGGGGAAGGCAATGAGCAGTTCTTC. Encoded protein: CSVDQGEGNEQFF.

J is TRBJ1-2 and V is TRBV27; unclear D gene. Trimming took off 4 bases at V and 0 bases at J, with 12 bases between the two ends. The CDR3 covers 15 residues. Germline values: CDR1 MNHEY, CDR2 SMNVEV (reference sequence). The chain's CDR3 is CASSSYSLANYGYTF. The CDR3 DNA follows: TGTGCCAGCAGTTCGTACAGCTTAGCTAACTATGGCTACACCTTC.

Worth noting for this clonotype: Given a much more abundant clone one base away, this may be a read error. This rearrangement joins TRBV28 to TRBJ2-1; 10 positions agree with TRBD2. This CDR3 spans 16 amino acids. Germline CDR1 MDHEN, CDR2 SYDVKM. With V trimmed by 3 bases and J by 3 bases, 5 bases remained unmatched. The CDR3 nucleotides read TGTGCCAGCAGTTTCGCCGGGACTAGCGTCTACAATGAGCAGTTCTTC. This encodes CASSFAGTSVYNEQFF. Looking up the rest from reference TRBV28 and TRBJ2-1 gives the full variable domain: DVKVTQSSRYLVKRTGEKVFLECVQDMDHENMFWYRQDPGLGLRLIYFSYDVKMKEKGDIPEGYSVSREKKERFSLILESASTNQTSMYLCASSFAGTSVYNEQFFGPGTRLTVL.

The chain couples TRBV24-1 to TRBJ2-5, with TRBD2 identical over 8 bases. After removal of 3 bases from V and 4 bases from J, the junction contained 9 bases not matched to a gene. The CDR3 is 16 amino acids. The germline gives CDR1 KGHDR, CDR2 SFDVKD. CDR3 residues: CATSDPRRGGRETQYF. The CDR3 DNA reads as TGTGCCACCAGTGATCCACGCCGGGGGGGGCGAGAGACCCAGTACTTC.

This clonotype was counted ten times or more. This rearrangement joins TRBV20-1 to TRBJ2-3; D perhaps matches TRBD1 (5 bases). Between the trimmed V and J ends, which lost 6 bases and 0 bases, there was a span of 13 bases. This CDR3 comprises 14 residues. Per germline, CDR1 DFQATT and CDR2 SNEGSKA (reference sequence). The DNA of the CDR3 is TGCAGTGCCGAGCGACAGATTAGCACAGATACGCAGTATTTT. It yields the protein CSAERQISTDTQYF.

This clonotype has just a few counts. The J gene is TRBJ2-3, the V gene TRBV7-2; weak D call: TRBD2 (7 bases). The CDR3 is made up of 16 amino acids. Per germline, CDR1 SGHTA and CDR2 FQGNSA. Trimming took off 7 bases at V and 4 bases at J, with 21 bases between the two ends. This CDR3 is CASTTGGRGFADTQYF. The DNA of the CDR3 is TGTGCCAGCACCACCGGGGGGCGGGGGTTTGCAGATACGCAGTATTTT.